This TCR beta chain emerged from a study of monozygotic twins with inflammatory bowel disease. TCRdb reanalyzed the 5' RACE reads and collapses them to one entry per CDR3 protein, without DNA. Reported are fewer than 550,000 distinct CDR3 sequences; the ten largest clones contain around 2.4%. Germline V gives CDR1 MNHEY, CDR2 SMNVEV (reference sequence). The CDR3 extends over 14 amino acids. This TCR came from a human donor with ulcerative colitis or Crohn's disease, or a healthy co-twin of an affected twin (not recorded which). This chain uses TRBV27 with TRBJ2-7; lacking DNA, the TRBD2 call made by TCRdb goes unchecked. Sequenced material: blood. CDR3 protein: CASSPGLAGNEQYF.